This note documents a single T cell receptor beta chain sequence. This record comes from a study of T-cell reconstitution after alpha-beta-depleted transplantation in children. The TCRbeta library incorporated unique molecular identifiers. TCRdb reanalysed the PCR reads using MiXCR and keeps one entry per CDR3 protein. The repertoire holds around 380,000 distinct CDR3 sequences, with about 11% as singletons. Germline V gives CDR1 DFQATT, CDR2 SNEGSKA (reference sequence). Trimming cost V 4 bases and J 5 bases, with 8 bases left between them. The CDR3 spans 11 residues. This specimen consisted of PBMCs from the stem cell graft donor, obtained from the stem cell graft. The chain uses TRBV20-1 and TRBJ2-5; D remains unclear. This TCR was recovered from a human donor who donated a stem cell graft to a child with acute myeloid leukemia. The chain's CDR3 is CSANPSETQYF. The CDR3 nucleotides read TGCAGTGCTAACCCCTCGGAGACCCAGTACTTC.